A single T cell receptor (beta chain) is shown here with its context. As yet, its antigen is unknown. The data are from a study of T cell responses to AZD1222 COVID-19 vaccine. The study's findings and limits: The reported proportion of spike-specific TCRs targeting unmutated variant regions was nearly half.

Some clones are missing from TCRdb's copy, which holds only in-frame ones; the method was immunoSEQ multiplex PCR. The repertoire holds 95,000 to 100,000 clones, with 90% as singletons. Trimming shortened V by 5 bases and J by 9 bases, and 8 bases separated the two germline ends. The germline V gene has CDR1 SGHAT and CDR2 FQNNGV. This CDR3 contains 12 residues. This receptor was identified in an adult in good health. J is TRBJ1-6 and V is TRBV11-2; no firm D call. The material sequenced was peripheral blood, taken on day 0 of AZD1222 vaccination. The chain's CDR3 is CASSLAGSPLHF. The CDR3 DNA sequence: TGTGCCAGCAGCCTCGCGGGTTCACCCCTCCACTTT.